The next 21 T cell receptor beta chains were all read from a single sample in a study of tumor-infiltrating lymphocytes in primary liver carcinoma. Germline DNA was also extracted, while the blood RNA originated from unsorted whole blood. TCR beta cDNA was reverse-transcribed from around 0.55 ug of total RNA. The reaction used a constant-region primer and ProtoScript II reverse transcriptase. Slightly modified ARM-PCR served as the procedure for the TCR beta libraries. These libraries came from three rounds of nested multiplex PCR. Primers for the first two PCR rounds were TRBV1-TRBV30 forward primers and a C-beta reverse primer (roughly 10 cycles per round). One entry per CDR3 protein results from TCRdb running MiXCR on the multiplex PCR reads. The sample records more than 150,000 distinct CDR3 sequences, about 60% being singletons. Sequencing was done on a sample of peripheral blood. These TCRs come from a man in his forties or fifties with primary liver carcinoma and hepatitis B virus infection.

This clonotype occurred once. The gene calls are TRBV6-6 and TRBJ1-1, with D uncertain. Germline V CDR1 and CDR2: MNHNY, SVGAGI (reference sequence). CDR3 size: 13 residues. Trimming cost V 10 bases and J 1 base, with 13 bases left between them. The CDR3 sequence is CANTDTENTEAFF. Here the CDR3 DNA reads TGTGCCAACACCGATACAGAGAACACTGAAGCTTTCTTT.

With regard to this clonotype: The junction departs from germline at one end; a sequencing error may be responsible. The chain has TRBV6-6 and TRBJ2-1; 11 bases align to TRBD1. CDR3 length: 14 residues. Germline CDR1 is MNHNY and CDR2 is SVGAGI (reference sequence). CDR3 sequence: CASSYGTGGDEQSF. The CDR3 DNA sequence: TGTGCCAGCAGTTACGGGACAGGGGGAGATGAGCAGTCCTTC.

Note on this clonotype: Because it lacks the conserved phenylalanine or tryptophan at the end, this CDR3 is likely a read error. The chain has TRBV6-5 and TRBJ2-7; 9 positions agree with TRBD1. With 7 bases clipped from V and 5 bases from J, the junction kept 9 bases outside the gene matches. Germline values: CDR1 MNHEY, CDR2 SVGAGI. This CDR3 region has 14 residues. CDR3 protein: CASTPGTGFDEQYL. Written as DNA, the CDR3 is TGTGCCAGCACTCCCGGGACAGGGTTCGACGAGCAGTACCTC.

This clonotype has a count of ten or more. The rearrangement links TRBV11-2 to TRBJ1-3, with TRBD1 matching over 10 bases. Trimming took 5 bases from V and 2 from J; bases not matched to a gene: 15. The V gene's germline CDR1 is SGHAT and CDR2 FQNNGV. The CDR3 consists of 19 residues. The CDR3 nucleotides read TGTGCCAGCAGCCCCCGGGTTCGCTCCGACAGGGGGCCTGGAAACACCATATATTTT. Translating it yields CASSPRVRSDRGPGNTIYF.

This clonotype was seen only once. A much bigger clone sits one base away, suggesting this may be a read error. The rearrangement links TRBV29-1 to TRBJ2-7; perhaps TRBD1 as D (6 bases). V lost 4 bases to trimming and J lost 8 bases, with 15 bases between them. Germline loops: CDR1 SQVTM, CDR2 ANQGSEA. The CDR3 extends over 12 amino acids. In DNA form, the CDR3 reads TGCAGCGTTGGGACAGCCTTTTACAAGCAGTACTTC. It specifies CSVGTAFYKQYF.

This clonotype was detected many times. The rearrangement links TRBV6-1 to TRBJ2-2; TRBD1 aligns across 12 bases. V gave up 4 bases and J gave up 7 bases; unmatched junction bases: 7. Germline V gene lookup returns CDR1 MNHNS and CDR2 SASEGT. The CDR3 loop spans 16 amino acids. CDR3 DNA: TGTGCCAGCAGTGGGGGACAGGGGGCGATTGGCGGGGAGCTGTTTTTT. This sequence encodes CASSGGQGAIGGELFF.

The chain combines TRBV28 with TRBJ2-1; 7 nucleotides align to TRBD1. Germline V gene sequence: CDR1 MDHEN, CDR2 SYDVKM. The CDR3 is made up of 12 amino acids. V lost 5 bases and J lost 7; bases outside the gene matches: 2. CDR3 sequence (DNA): TGTGCCAGCAGTAGGGACAGTAATGAGCAGTTCTTC. Protein sequence: CASSRDSNEQFF.

A few counts support this clonotype. A read error may explain this, as a much larger clone is one base away. The rearrangement uses TRBV4-2 and TRBJ2-1; a weak D match, TRBD2 (5 bases). Germline V CDR1 and CDR2: LGHNA, YNFKEQ. The CDR3 loop spans 17 amino acids. The CDR3, as DNA: TGTGCCAGCAACCAAGATATTACGGGATTCTCCTACAATGAGCAGTTCTTC. This gives the protein CASNQDITGFSYNEQFF.

The chain carries TRBV11-2 and TRBJ2-7; D may be TRBD2 (5 bases). CDR1 and CDR2 from the germline V gene are SGHAT and FQNNGV. V lost 3 bases and J 3 bases, leaving 18 bases between the germline ends. CDR3 length: 16 amino acids. This chain's CDR3 is CASSFTEVARGYEQYF. In nucleotides, the CDR3 is TGTGCCAGCAGCTTTACCGAGGTAGCGCGAGGCTACGAGCAGTACTTC.

This sequence joins TRBV12-3 or TRBV12-4 and TRBJ2-1; 7 bases fit TRBD1. The CDR3 consists of 14 residues. The CDR3 DNA follows: TGTGGCAGTACTATAGGTCACAGGGGCAATGAGCAGTTCTTC. Translated, it gives CGSTIGHRGNEQFF.

Here the CDR3 reads CASRPGHSGDYGYTF. The CDR3 DNA reads as TGTGCCAGCAGGCCCGGACACTCCGGGGACTATGGCTACACCTTC. The rearrangement uses TRBV6-6 and TRBJ1-2; TRBD1 might be the D (5 bases). Germline-derived CDR1 and CDR2 are MNHNY and SVGAGI (reference sequence). Trimming pared 6 bases from V and 3 bases from J, leaving 17 bases between. The CDR3 covers 15 residues.

The chain couples TRBV4-1 to TRBJ2-3, with unresolved D. The CDR3 is 14 residues long. With 2 bases removed from V and 1 base from J, the gap between germline ends came to 7 bases. The germline V gene encodes CDR1 MGHRA and CDR2 YSYEKL. The CDR3 DNA follows: TGCGCCAGCAGCCAATTCACGGGCACAGATACGCAGTATTTT. It specifies CASSQFTGTDTQYF.

This clonotype came up a few times. The chain couples TRBV29-1 to TRBJ1-2; D call uncertain. This CDR3 region has 13 residues. Germline V gives CDR1 SQVTM, CDR2 ANQGSEA. The ends were cut back, 1 base at V and 6 bases at J, with 12 bases in the middle. The DNA for the CDR3 is TGCAGCGTTGAAGCCCCGCGATCAGATGGCTACACCTTC. It translates to CSVEAPRSDGYTF.

V and J are TRBV6-5 and TRBJ2-5; possibly TRBD2 for D (7 bases). V lost 10 bases to trimming and J lost 1 base, with 13 bases between them. The germline CDR1 and CDR2 sequences are MNHEY and SVGAGI. The CDR3 is 13 residues long. The CDR3 DNA sequence: TGTGCCACCAAGGGGGGGGCCCAAGAGACCCAGTACTTC. Translating it yields CATKGGAQETQYF.

The rearrangement joins TRBV28 to TRBJ2-7, with D tentatively TRBD2 (6 bases). Per the germline V gene, CDR1 is MDHEN and CDR2 is SYDVKM. The length of the CDR3 is 14 residues. Trimming stripped 10 bases from V and 5 bases from J, with 21 bases between. CDR3 residues: CATRARDFFHEQYF. CDR3 DNA sequence: TGTGCCACACGTGCCAGGGACTTCTTCCACGAGCAGTACTTC.

Comments on this clonotype: It may be a read error: a sequence one base away is much more abundant. The CDR3 end shows no conserved phenylalanine or tryptophan, and so a read error is likely. The J gene is TRBJ2-7, the V gene TRBV11-2, with D maybe TRBD2 (6 bases). Per germline, CDR1 SGHAT and CDR2 FQNNGV. The CDR3 extends over 15 amino acids. V was pared by 6 bases and J by 0 bases, with 15 bases between. This CDR3 reads CASSPGTAGSYEQYL. In DNA form, the CDR3 reads TGTGCCAGCAGTCCTGGGACTGCCGGCTCCTACGAGCAGTACTTA.

This clonotype was seen only a few times. V usage is TRBV4-2 and J usage is TRBJ2-5, with 10 bases identical to TRBD2. CDR3 size: 18 residues. J lost 2 bases, V lost 4 bases, and 13 bases had no gene match. CDR1 and CDR2 from the germline V gene are LGHNA and YNFKEQ. CDR3 DNA: TGTGCCAGCAGCCCCCCCTTAGGGACTAGCGATAAACAAGAGACCCAGTACTTC. Translated: CASSPPLGTSDKQETQYF.

The chain couples TRBV28 to TRBJ2-7; 11 bases fit TRBD1. V trimming: 6 bases; J trimming: 7 bases; junction bases outside the gene matches: 8. The CDR3 contains 14 residues. The germline CDR1 and CDR2 sequences are MDHEN and SYDVKM. The CDR3 DNA is TGTGCCAGCAGCGGGACAGGGGGTGACTGGGAGCAGTACTTC. Amino acids: CASSGTGGDWEQYF. The entire variable domain, with the rest obtained from reference TRBV28 and TRBJ2-7, is as follows: DVKVTQSSRYLVKRTGEKVFLECVQDMDHENMFWYRQDPGLGLRLIYFSYDVKMKEKGDIPEGYSVSREKKERFSLILESASTNQTSMYLCASSGTGGDWEQYFGPGTRLTVT.

The rearrangement links TRBV28 to TRBJ1-2; D is possibly TRBD1 (5 bases). Germline values: CDR1 MDHEN, CDR2 SYDVKM. The CDR3 spans 14 residues. V lost 4 bases and J 8 bases, leaving 17 bases between the germline ends. CDR3 DNA sequence: TGTGCCAGCAGTTCCTCCGGGACCAACTTAGGCTACACCTTC. It translates to CASSSSGTNLGYTF.

The chain is built from TRBV6-5 and TRBJ2-6; unclear D gene. The CDR3 extends over 16 amino acids. V was cut by 0 bases and J by 0 bases, with 6 bases left in between. CDR1 is MNHEY and CDR2 is SVGAGI in the germline V gene. The CDR3 region is CASSYSEFSGANVLTF. The CDR3, as DNA: TGTGCCAGCAGTTACTCAGAGTTCTCTGGGGCCAACGTCCTGACTTTC.

In the case of this clonotype: A read error may explain this, as a much larger clone is one base away. The V gene is TRBV29-1, the J gene TRBJ2-5; 7 positions agree with TRBD1. Germline V gives CDR1 SQVTM, CDR2 ANQGSEA. The CDR3 spans 13 residues. This CDR3 reads CSVGTGGGETRYF. The CDR3 region has the DNA TGCAGCGTTGGGACAGGTGGGGGAGAGACCCGGTACTTC.